What follows are 21 T cell receptor beta chains derived from one specimen sequenced in a study of T cell clusters in autoimmune cytopenias. TRB was amplified from around 0.25 ug of peripheral blood genomic DNA per sample. TRB rearrangements were amplified by touch-down multiplex PCR with mixed TRB-A/B primers. TCRdb re-called the multiplex PCR reads, yielding one record per CDR3 amino acid sequence without DNA. The data include 6,000 to 8,000 distinct CDR3 sequences; the top ten clones carry just under 8.5%. Separately, the same data were catalogued under a study of T cell repertoires in aging, cancer and after chemotherapy.

Material for sequencing was peripheral blood. The receptors shown here come from a human donor in good health.

V and J are TRBV15 and TRBJ1-4. This CDR3 has 14 residues. The V gene's germline CDR1 is LNHNV and CDR2 YYDKDF (reference sequence). The CDR3 loop reads CATSEAAPNEKLFF.

The V gene is TRBV12-3 or TRBV12-4, the J gene TRBJ2-2; TCRdb reports TRBD1, a call that lacks DNA to check it against. This CDR3 is built from 15 residues. The CDR3 sequence is CASSFVRGDTGELFF.

Frequency places this clonotype as medium-sized. The chain recombines TRBV5-5 with TRBJ1-1; TCRdb's D call, TRBD1, is unchecked because there is no DNA. Germline CDR1 and CDR2: SGHKS and YYEKEE (reference sequence). This CDR3 comprises 14 residues. The CDR3 reads CASSFGQTNTEAFF.

The chain is built from TRBV12-3 or TRBV12-4 and TRBJ2-5. The CDR3 length is 14 residues. CDR3 loop: CASSLRRDEETQYF.

This clonotype ranks as medium-sized in terms of frequency. This rearrangement joins TRBV19 to TRBJ1-4; absent DNA, TCRdb's TRBD1 call cannot be checked. Germline V gene lookup returns CDR1 LNHDA and CDR2 SQIVND (reference sequence). CDR3 length: 15 residues. The chain's CDR3 is CASSMRDKGSEKLFF.

This clonotype ranks as medium-sized (0.01 to 0.1%) in terms of frequency. The chain couples TRBV5-4 to TRBJ2-2; without DNA, the TCRdb call of TRBD1 cannot be checked. The CDR3 covers 16 residues. Germline loops: CDR1 SGHNT, CDR2 YYREEE (reference sequence). CDR3 residues: CASLRDSGSNTGELFF.

The chain has TRBV30 and TRBJ1-1. CDR1 and CDR2 (germline): GTSNPN, SVGIG (reference sequence). The CDR3 totals 14 residues. This CDR3 reads CAWSVGPRFTEAFF.

The J gene is TRBJ1-5, the V gene TRBV19. Germline CDR1 LNHDA, CDR2 SQIVND (reference sequence). The CDR3 has 14 amino acids. This CDR3 is CASSMGGGGQPQHF.

The chain is built from TRBV19 and TRBJ1-6; the TCRdb call, TRBD1, lacks DNA for checking. In germline, CDR1 is LNHDA, CDR2 SQIVND (reference sequence). This CDR3 is built from 18 residues. The CDR3 here is CASSTGTGFPLGNSPLHF.

This clonotype is medium-sized by frequency. V gene TRBV27 combines with J gene TRBJ2-1; TCRdb outputs TRBD2, but without DNA this stays unchecked. The CDR3 runs 16 residues. Germline CDR1 reads MNHEY; CDR2 reads SMNVEV (reference sequence). The CDR3 loop reads CASSFSSGSSYNEQFF.

The V and J genes are TRBV19 and TRBJ1-6; TCRdb reports TRBD1, a call that lacks DNA to check it against. The CDR3 is made up of 15 amino acids. Germline lookup yields CDR1 LNHDA and CDR2 SQIVND (reference sequence). This chain's CDR3 is CASSTLDRENSPLHF.

The chain couples TRBV5-6 to TRBJ2-1; as DNA is missing, the TRBD2 call by TCRdb cannot be tested. The CDR3 length is 17 residues. Germline V lookup: CDR1 SGHDT, CDR2 YYEEEE. CDR3 protein: CASSSRTRGGPENEQFF.

The chain has TRBV7-6 and TRBJ2-7. From germline, CDR1 is SGHVS and CDR2 FNYEAQ. This CDR3 comprises 14 residues. Here the CDR3 reads CASSLGDTSYEQYF.

Judged by frequency, this clonotype is medium-sized (0.01 to 0.1%). The chain combines TRBV29-1 with TRBJ1-1. Per germline, CDR1 SQVTM and CDR2 ANQGSEA. The CDR3 has 14 amino acids. The chain's CDR3 is CSVEAQSMNTEAFF.

The chain combines TRBV11-2 with TRBJ1-1; the TRBD1 assignment by TCRdb is unverifiable without DNA. The CDR3 sequence is 17 residues long. Germline V gene sequence: CDR1 SGHAT, CDR2 FQNNGV. The CDR3 sequence: CASSSVQGGGLDSEAFF.

J is TRBJ2-7 and V is TRBV12-3 or TRBV12-4. The CDR3 extends over 11 amino acids. The CDR3 protein is CASTRSYEQYF.

The CDR3 spells CAISVDTEAFF. The chain uses TRBV10-3 and TRBJ1-1. The CDR3 contains 11 residues. In germline, CDR1 is ENHRY, CDR2 SYGVKD.

Its frequency marks this clonotype as medium-sized. The gene calls are TRBV19 and TRBJ2-2; TCRdb lists TRBD2, though no DNA is available to test this call. The length of the CDR3 is 12 residues. CDR1 and CDR2 from the germline V gene are LNHDA and SQIVND (reference sequence). The CDR3 protein is CASRRLPGELFF.

The chain is built from TRBV19 and TRBJ2-3; TCRdb lists TRBD2, though no DNA is available to test this call. The CDR3 runs to 17 residues. The V gene's germline CDR1 is LNHDA and CDR2 SQIVND (reference sequence). The CDR3 sequence is CASSIRGGRGSTDTQYF.

Judged by frequency, this clonotype is medium-sized. This chain joins TRBV19 and TRBJ2-2; TCRdb designates TRBD1, a call that cannot be tested without DNA. CDR1 LNHDA and CDR2 SQIVND come from the germline V gene (reference sequence). This CDR3 region has 15 residues. The CDR3 sequence is CATSKGDLNTGELFF.

Here the CDR3 reads CASSLIRQVGEQYF. This chain links TRBV11-3 with TRBJ2-7; TCRdb lists TRBD1, though no DNA is available to test this call. This CDR3 region has 14 residues. Germline lookup yields CDR1 SGHNT and CDR2 YENEEA.